Below are 15 T cell receptor beta chains sequenced from a single sample in a study of blood T cell repertoires in COVID-19. Data came from immunoSEQ multiplex PCR; TCRdb stores just in-frame clones and leaves some out. Of fewer than 200,000 clones listed, more than 75% were seen once; the top ten hold 5% to 6.5%. The sequenced sample was peripheral blood. The source of these receptors is a man aged 40-55 years with active or convalescent COVID-19.

The rearrangement joins TRBV9 to TRBJ1-6; TRBD1 might be the D (5 bases). CDR1 SGDLS and CDR2 YYNGEE come from the germline V gene. Trimming took 4 bases from V and 7 from J, leaving 15 bases between them. The CDR3 is 15 residues long. CDR3 residues: CASSPRQILNSPLHF. In nucleotides, the CDR3 is TGTGCCAGCAGCCCGCGACAGATCCTGAATTCACCCCTCCACTTT.

The chain joins TRBV30 to TRBJ1-3; D remains unclear. Germline CDR1 reads GTSNPN; CDR2 reads SVGIG (reference sequence). The CDR3 extends over 14 amino acids. V gave up 0 bases and J gave up 4 bases, with 10 bases separating them. Here the CDR3 DNA reads TGTGCCTGGAGTGTAGGAGGGATGGGAAACACCATATATTTT. This encodes CAWSVGGMGNTIYF.

V gene TRBV5-1 combines with J gene TRBJ2-2; possibly TRBD1 for D (5 bases). The V gene's germline CDR1 is SGHRS and CDR2 YFSETQ. V was shortened by 2 bases and J by 0 bases, with 8 bases between the two germline ends. The CDR3 has 15 residues. The CDR3 reads CASSFRETNTGELFF. CDR3 DNA: TGCGCCAGCAGCTTCAGGGAAACGAACACCGGGGAGCTGTTTTTT. The variable domain in full, with the rest retrieved from reference TRBV5-1 and TRBJ2-2, is KAGVTQTPRYLIKTRGQQVTLSCSPISGHRSVSWYQQTPGQGLQFLFEYFSETQRNKGNFPGRFSGRQFSNSRSEMNVSTLELGDSALYLCASSFRETNTGELFFGEGSRLTVL.

The gene calls are TRBV5-1 and TRBJ1-4; TRBD1 is a possible D gene (5 bases). The CDR3 totals 15 residues. Trimming shortened V by 7 bases and J by 7 bases, and 20 bases separated the two germline ends. Germline CDR1 and CDR2: SGHRS and YFSETQ. CDR3 sequence reads: CASRPTGGSGEKLFF. CDR3 DNA sequence: TGCGCCAGCCGACCTACGGGGGGTTCGGGTGAAAAACTGTTTTTT.

The gene calls are TRBV4-1 and TRBJ2-7; TRBD1 aligns across 10 bases. This CDR3 region has 19 residues. The J segment lost 0 bases and the V segment lost 0 bases, leaving 11 bases of the junction unmatched. From germline, CDR1 is MGHRA and CDR2 YSYEKL. The CDR3 sequence: CASSQDPGQGVLPSYEQYF. The CDR3 bases are TGCGCCAGCAGCCAAGATCCCGGACAGGGGGTCCTCCCCTCCTACGAGCAGTACTTC.

The chain uses TRBV18 and TRBJ1-1; 9 bases map to TRBD1. Trimming at V came to 5 bases and at J to 1 base, leaving 5 bases not matched to a gene. In germline, CDR1 is KGHSH, CDR2 LQKENI. The CDR3 is 15 amino acids. The CDR3: CASSVDRGKNTEAFF. For the CDR3, the DNA is TGTGCCAGCTCAGTAGACAGGGGGAAGAACACTGAAGCTTTCTTT.

A single count supports this clone. This chain links TRBV5-1 with TRBJ1-1, with 7 bases matching TRBD1. The germline gives CDR1 SGHRS, CDR2 YFSETQ. CDR3 length: 16 residues. J was trimmed by 0 bases and V by 3 bases; bases with no gene match: 8. The CDR3 loop is CASSSGDSLLNTEAFF. In nucleotides, the CDR3 is TGCGCCAGCAGCTCCGGGGACAGCCTTTTGAACACTGAAGCTTTCTTT.

The gene calls are TRBV19 and TRBJ2-6; D might be TRBD1 (6 bases). Trimming pared 5 bases from V and 0 bases from J, leaving 11 bases between. Germline V gives CDR1 LNHDA, CDR2 SQIVND (reference sequence). This CDR3 has 16 residues. The CDR3 loop reads CASSGGQHSGANVLTF. CDR3 sequence (DNA): TGTGCCAGTAGTGGCGGACAGCACTCTGGGGCCAACGTCCTGACTTTC.

This clone turned up a few times. CDR3 in DNA: TGTGCCACCAGTGATCCGGGACAGACGGGCTATGAGCAGTTCTTC. Its protein product is CATSDPGQTGYEQFF. The chain joins TRBV24-1 to TRBJ2-1, with 7 bases identical to TRBD1. Germline V CDR1 and CDR2: KGHDR, SFDVKD. The CDR3 covers 15 residues. V was clipped by 3 bases and J by 8 bases; unmatched bases: 9.

V gene TRBV3-1 (or the pseudogene TRBV3-2) combines with J gene TRBJ1-5; D is possibly TRBD1 (6 bases). CDR1 and CDR2 from the germline V gene are LGHDT and YNNKEL (reference sequence). The CDR3 runs to 14 residues. Trimming stripped 0 bases from V and 9 bases from J, with 12 bases between. The CDR3 nucleotides read TGTGCCAGCAGCCAAGAACGCAGGGGCGCGCCCCAGCATTTT. This translates into CASSQERRGAPQHF.

V gene TRBV10-3 combines with J gene TRBJ1-3; TRBD1 agrees at 8 bases. Germline V CDR1 and CDR2: ENHRY, SYGVKD. Trimming removed 6 bases from V and 3 bases from J; junction bases left unmatched: 16. The CDR3 sequence is 18 residues long. CDR3 bases: TGTGCCATCAGGGACAGGGTGACTTTTACGTTCGATGGAAACACCATATATTTT. Its translation is CAIRDRVTFTFDGNTIYF.

This rearrangement joins TRBV6-2 or TRBV6-3 to TRBJ2-3, with no clear D. V was pared by 3 bases and J by 0 bases, with 7 bases between. Looked up from germline, CDR1 is MNHEY and CDR2 is SVGEGT. CDR3 length equals 14 residues. Here the CDR3 reads CASSYYGSTDTQYF. The CDR3 bases are TGTGCCAGCAGTTATTACGGTAGCACAGATACGCAGTATTTT.

The rearrangement joins TRBV5-1 to TRBJ1-1; 8 bases agree with TRBD1. J lost 6 bases, V lost 4 bases, and 5 bases had no gene match. CDR3 length: 13 residues. Germline V gives CDR1 SGHRS, CDR2 YFSETQ. The CDR3 sequence: CASSAGQGSEAFF. For the CDR3, the DNA is TGCGCCAGCAGCGCTGGACAGGGCTCTGAAGCTTTCTTT.

The rearrangement links TRBV24-1 to TRBJ2-1; perhaps TRBD1 as D (6 bases). In germline, CDR1 is KGHDR, CDR2 SFDVKD. Trimming stripped 9 bases from V and 8 bases from J, with 25 bases between. CDR3 length: 16 amino acids. The CDR3 sequence is CATVAPSQGTGDEQFF. The CDR3 nucleotides are TGTGCCACCGTCGCCCCCTCTCAGGGGACGGGTGATGAGCAGTTCTTC.

This clone came up a few times. The V and J genes are TRBV6-1 and TRBJ1-5, with D unresolved. Trimming pared 0 bases from V and 0 bases from J, leaving 15 bases between. CDR3 length: 18 residues. Germline lookup yields CDR1 MNHNS and CDR2 SASEGT. The CDR3 DNA reads TGTGCCAGCAGTGAAGCCCGTGTCCCCCTCTATAGCAATCAGCCCCAGCATTTT. Its protein product is CASSEARVPLYSNQPQHF.